A selection of T cell receptor beta chains follows, all from one sample in a study of T cells expressing NK-cell markers. TCRdb re-called the 5' RACE reads; one entry per CDR3 protein, DNA not given. The sample table includes approximately 460,000 distinct CDR3 sequences. Input material: blood T cells: a sorted CD56 or NKG2C T cell subset, CD4+ or CD8+ T cells, or bulk PBMC T cells (not recorded which). The receptor set was obtained from a woman aged 18-70 years in good health. CDR3s include the opening cysteine and the closing phenylalanine or tryptophan. The order of the fields is V gene, J gene, CDR3 protein.

TRBV9	TRBJ2-7	CASSETWGNEQYF
TRBV20-1	TRBJ2-1	CSARPGTSGYNEQFF
TRBV5-1	TRBJ2-3	CASSTRTSGSWADTQYF
TRBV27	TRBJ2-1	CASSFYGVGAAVYNEQFF
TRBV4-1	TRBJ2-3	CASSQWTGGRTDTQYF
TRBV12-3/TRBV12-4	TRBJ2-1	CASTPSGASYNEQFF
TRBV5-1	TRBJ1-1	CASSAQGPNTEAFF
TRBV11-2	TRBJ2-1	CASSATSDSYNEQFF
TRBV18	TRBJ2-1	CASSPARNEQFF
TRBV4-3	TRBJ2-3	CASSQAGGQGNTQYF
TRBV7-9	TRBJ2-1	CASSRTEWVQFF
TRBV7-8	TRBJ2-6	CASSLLQLSGANVLTF
TRBV4-3	TRBJ2-3	CASSQDLPGEYTDTQYF